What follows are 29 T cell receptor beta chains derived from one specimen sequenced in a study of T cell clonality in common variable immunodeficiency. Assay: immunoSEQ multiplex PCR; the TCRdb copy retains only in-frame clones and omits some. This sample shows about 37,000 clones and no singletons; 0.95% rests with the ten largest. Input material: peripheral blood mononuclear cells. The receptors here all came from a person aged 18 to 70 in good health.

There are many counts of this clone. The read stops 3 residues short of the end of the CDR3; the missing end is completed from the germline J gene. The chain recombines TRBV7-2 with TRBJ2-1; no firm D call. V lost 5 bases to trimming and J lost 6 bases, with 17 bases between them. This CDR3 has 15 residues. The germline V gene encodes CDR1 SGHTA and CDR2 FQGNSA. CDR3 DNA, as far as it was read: TGTGCCAGCAGCCTTAGGCCAGGAAAGGGCAATGAG. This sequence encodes CASSLRPGKGNE. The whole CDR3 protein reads CASSLRPGKGNEQFF.

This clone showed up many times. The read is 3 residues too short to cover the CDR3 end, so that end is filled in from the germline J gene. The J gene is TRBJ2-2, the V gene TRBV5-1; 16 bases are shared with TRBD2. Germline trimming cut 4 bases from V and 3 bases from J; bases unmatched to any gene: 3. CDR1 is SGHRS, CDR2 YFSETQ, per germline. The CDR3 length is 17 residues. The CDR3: CASSAGTSGRDTGELFF. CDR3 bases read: TGCGCCAGCAGCGCCGGGACTAGCGGGAGGGACACCGGGGAG.

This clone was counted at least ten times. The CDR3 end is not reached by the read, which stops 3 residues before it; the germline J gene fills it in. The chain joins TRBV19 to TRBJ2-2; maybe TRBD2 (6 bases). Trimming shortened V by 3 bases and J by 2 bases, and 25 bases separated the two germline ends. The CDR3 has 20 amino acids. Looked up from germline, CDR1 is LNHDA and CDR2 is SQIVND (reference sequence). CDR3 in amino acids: CASSIWHLLASASNTGELFF. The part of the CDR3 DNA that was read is TGTGCCAGTAGTATTTGGCACCTTCTAGCTAGCGCTTCCAACACCGGGGAG.

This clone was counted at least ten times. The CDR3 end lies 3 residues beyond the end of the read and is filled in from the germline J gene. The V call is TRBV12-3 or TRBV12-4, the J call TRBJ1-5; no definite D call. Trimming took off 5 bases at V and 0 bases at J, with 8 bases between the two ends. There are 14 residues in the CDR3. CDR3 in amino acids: CASSPVYSNQPQHF. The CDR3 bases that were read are TGTGCCAGCAGTCCCGTATATAGCAATCAGCCC.

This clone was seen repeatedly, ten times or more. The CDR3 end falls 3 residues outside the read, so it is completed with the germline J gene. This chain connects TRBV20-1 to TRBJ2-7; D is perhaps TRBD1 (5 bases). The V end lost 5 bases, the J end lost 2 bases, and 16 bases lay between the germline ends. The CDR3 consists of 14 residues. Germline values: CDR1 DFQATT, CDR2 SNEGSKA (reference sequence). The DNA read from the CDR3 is TGCAGTGCTGGATCCGCAGGGTACCCCTACGAG. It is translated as CSAGSAGYPYE. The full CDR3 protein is CSAGSAGYPYEQYF.

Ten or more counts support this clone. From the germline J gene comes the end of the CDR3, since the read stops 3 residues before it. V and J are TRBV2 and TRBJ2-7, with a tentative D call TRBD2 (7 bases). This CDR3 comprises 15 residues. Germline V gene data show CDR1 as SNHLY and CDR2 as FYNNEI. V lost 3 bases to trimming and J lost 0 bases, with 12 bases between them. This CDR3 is CASSDWGGRSYEQYF. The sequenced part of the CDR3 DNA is TGTGCCAGCAGTGATTGGGGGGGCCGCTCCTACGAG. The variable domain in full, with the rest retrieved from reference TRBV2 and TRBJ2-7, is EPEVTQTPSHQVTQMGQEVILRCVPISNHLYFYWYRQILGQKVEFLVSFYNNEISEKSEIFDDQFSVERPDGSNFTLKIRSTKLEDSAMYFCASSDWGGRSYEQYFGPGTRLTVT.

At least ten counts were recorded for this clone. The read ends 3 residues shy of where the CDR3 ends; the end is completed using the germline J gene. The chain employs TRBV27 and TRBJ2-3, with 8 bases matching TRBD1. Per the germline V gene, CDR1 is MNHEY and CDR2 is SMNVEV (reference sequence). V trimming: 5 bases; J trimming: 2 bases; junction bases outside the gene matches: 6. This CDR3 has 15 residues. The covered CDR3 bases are TGTGCCAGCAGTCTGGGGACAGGTCCCACAGATACG. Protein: CASSLGTGPTDT. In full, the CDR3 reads CASSLGTGPTDTQYF.

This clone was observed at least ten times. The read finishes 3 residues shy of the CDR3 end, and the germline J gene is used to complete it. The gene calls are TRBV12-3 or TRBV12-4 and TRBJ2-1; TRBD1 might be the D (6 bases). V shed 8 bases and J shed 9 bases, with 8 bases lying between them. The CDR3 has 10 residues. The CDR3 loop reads CASGGSEQFF. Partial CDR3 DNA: TGTGCCAGCGGGGGCAGTGAG.

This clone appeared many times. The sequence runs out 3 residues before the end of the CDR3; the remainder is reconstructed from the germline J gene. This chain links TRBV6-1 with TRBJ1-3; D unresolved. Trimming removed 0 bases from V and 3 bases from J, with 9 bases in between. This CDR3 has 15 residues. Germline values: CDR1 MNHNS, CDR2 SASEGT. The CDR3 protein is CASSEAVAFGNTIYF. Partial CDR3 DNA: TGTGCCAGCAGTGAAGCTGTGGCATTTGGAAACACC.

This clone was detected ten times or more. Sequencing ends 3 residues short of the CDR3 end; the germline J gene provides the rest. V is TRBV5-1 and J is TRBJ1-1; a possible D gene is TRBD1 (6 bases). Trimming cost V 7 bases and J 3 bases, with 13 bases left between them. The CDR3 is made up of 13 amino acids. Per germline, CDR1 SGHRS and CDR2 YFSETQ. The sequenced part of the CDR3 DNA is TGCGCCAGCGGTCAGGGGAGGGACACTGAA. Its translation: CASGQGRDTE. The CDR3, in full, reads CASGQGRDTEAFF. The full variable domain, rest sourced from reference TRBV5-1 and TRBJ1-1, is KAGVTQTPRYLIKTRGQQVTLSCSPISGHRSVSWYQQTPGQGLQFLFEYFSETQRNKGNFPGRFSGRQFSNSRSEMNVSTLELGDSALYLCASGQGRDTEAFFGQGTRLTVV.

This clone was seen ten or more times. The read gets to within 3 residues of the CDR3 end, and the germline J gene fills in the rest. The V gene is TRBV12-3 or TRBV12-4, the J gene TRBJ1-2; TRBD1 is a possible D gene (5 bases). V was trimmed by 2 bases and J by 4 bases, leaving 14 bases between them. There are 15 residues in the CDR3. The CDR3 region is CASSLNFGDSYGYTF. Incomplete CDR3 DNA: TGTGCCAGCAGTTTAAATTTTGGGGACTCCTATGGC.

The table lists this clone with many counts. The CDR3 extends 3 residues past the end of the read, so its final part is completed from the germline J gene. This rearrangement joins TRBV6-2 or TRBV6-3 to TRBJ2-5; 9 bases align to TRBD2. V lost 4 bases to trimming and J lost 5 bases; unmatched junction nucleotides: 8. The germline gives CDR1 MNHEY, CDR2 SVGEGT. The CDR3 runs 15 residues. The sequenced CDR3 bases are TGTGCCAGCAGTTCGGCGGGGGGGCTGGGGGAGACC. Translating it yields CASSSAGGLGET. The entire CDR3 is CASSSAGGLGETQYF.

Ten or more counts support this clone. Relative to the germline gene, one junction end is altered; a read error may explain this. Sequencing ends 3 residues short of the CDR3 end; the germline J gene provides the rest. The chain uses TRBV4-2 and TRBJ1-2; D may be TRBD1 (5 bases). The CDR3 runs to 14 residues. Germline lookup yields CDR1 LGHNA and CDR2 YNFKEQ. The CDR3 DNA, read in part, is TGCGCCAGCAGCCAAGATGCGCAGGGCGTAGGC. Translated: CASSQDAQGVG. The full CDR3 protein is CASSQDAQGVGYTF.

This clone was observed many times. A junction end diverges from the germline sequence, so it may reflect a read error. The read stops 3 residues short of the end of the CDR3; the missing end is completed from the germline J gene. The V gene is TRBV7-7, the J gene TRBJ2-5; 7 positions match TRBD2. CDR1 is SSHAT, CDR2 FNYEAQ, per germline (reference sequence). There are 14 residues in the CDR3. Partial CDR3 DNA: TGTGCTAGCAGCCGCGGGAGTGATGGGGAGACC. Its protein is CASSRGSDGET. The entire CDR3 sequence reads CASSRGSDGETQYF. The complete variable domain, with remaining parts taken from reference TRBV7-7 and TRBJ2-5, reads GAGVSQSPRYKVTKRGQDVTLRCDPISSHATLYWYQQALGQGPEFLTYFNYEAQPDKSGLPSDRFSAERPEGSISTLTIQRTEQRDSAMYRCASSRGSDGETQYFGPGTRLLVL.

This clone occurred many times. The CDR3 region is CASSSSFTTTNEKLFF. The sequenced part of the CDR3 DNA is TGTGCCAGCTCATCAAGTTTCACAACGACTAATGAAAAA. This rearrangement joins TRBV18 to TRBJ1-4; no reliable D call. The read ends 3 residues early relative to the CDR3; the germline J gene fills the gap. Germline V gene lookup returns CDR1 KGHSH and CDR2 LQKENI. Trimming left V 5 bases short and J 2 bases short, with 15 bases between. The CDR3 has 16 residues.

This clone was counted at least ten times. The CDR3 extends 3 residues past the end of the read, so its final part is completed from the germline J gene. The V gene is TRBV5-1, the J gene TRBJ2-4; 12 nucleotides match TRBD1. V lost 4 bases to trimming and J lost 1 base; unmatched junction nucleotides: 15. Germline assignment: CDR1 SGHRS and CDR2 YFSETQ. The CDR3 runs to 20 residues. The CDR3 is CASSGTGQGALRWAKNIQYF. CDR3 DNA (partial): TGCGCCAGCAGCGGGACGGGACAGGGGGCGCTGAGGTGGGCCAAAAACATT.

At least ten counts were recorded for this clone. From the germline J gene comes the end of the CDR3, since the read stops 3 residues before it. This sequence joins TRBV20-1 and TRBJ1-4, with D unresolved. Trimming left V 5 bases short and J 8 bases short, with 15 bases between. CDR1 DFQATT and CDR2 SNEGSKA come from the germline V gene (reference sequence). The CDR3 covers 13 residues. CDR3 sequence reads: CSAHDPRREKLFF. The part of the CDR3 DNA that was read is TGCAGTGCTCACGATCCCCGGCGGGAAAAA.

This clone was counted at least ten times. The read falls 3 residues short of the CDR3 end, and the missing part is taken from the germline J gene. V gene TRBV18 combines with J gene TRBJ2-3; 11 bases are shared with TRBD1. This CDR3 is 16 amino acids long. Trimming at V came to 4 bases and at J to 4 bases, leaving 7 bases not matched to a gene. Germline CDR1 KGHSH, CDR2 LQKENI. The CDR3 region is CASSQDRGRLADTQYF. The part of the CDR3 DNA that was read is TGTGCCAGCTCACAGGACAGGGGGCGCCTTGCAGATACG.

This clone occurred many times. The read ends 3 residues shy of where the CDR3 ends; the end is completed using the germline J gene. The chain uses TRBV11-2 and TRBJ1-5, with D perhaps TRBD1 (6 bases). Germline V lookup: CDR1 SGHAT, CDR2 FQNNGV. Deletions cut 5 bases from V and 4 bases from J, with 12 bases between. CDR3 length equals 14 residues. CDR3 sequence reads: CASSAGQPNQPQHF. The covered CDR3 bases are TGTGCCAGCAGCGCCGGACAGCCTAATCAGCCC.

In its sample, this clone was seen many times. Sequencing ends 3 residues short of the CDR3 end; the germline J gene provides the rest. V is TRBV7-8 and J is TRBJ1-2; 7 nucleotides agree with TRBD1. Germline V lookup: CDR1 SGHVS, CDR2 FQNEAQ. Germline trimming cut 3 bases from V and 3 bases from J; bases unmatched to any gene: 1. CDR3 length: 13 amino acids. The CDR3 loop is CASSFTGDYGYTF. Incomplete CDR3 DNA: TGTGCCAGCAGCTTCACAGGGGACTATGGC.

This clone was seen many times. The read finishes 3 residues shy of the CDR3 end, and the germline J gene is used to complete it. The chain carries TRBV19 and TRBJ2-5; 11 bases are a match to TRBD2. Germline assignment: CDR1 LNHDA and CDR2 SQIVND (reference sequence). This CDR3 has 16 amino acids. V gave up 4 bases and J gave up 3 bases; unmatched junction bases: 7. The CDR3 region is CASSTPPGLAEETQYF. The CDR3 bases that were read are TGTGCCAGTAGTACCCCACCGGGACTAGCGGAAGAGACC. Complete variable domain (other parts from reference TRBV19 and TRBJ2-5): DGGITQSPKYLFRKEGQNVTLSCEQNLNHDAMYWYRQDPGQGLRLIYYSQIVNDFQKGDIAEGYSVSREKKESFPLTVTSAQKNPTAFYLCASSTPPGLAEETQYFGPGTRLLVL.

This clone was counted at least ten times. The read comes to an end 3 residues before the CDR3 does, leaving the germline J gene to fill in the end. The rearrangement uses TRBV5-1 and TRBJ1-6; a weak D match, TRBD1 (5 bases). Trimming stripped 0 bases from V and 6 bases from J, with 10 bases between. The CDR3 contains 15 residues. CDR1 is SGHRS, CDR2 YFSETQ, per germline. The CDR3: CASSLVGQGNSPLHF. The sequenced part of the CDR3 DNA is TGCGCCAGCAGCTTGGTGGGTCAGGGTAATTCACCC.

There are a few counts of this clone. The part of the CDR3 DNA that was read is TGTGCCAGCACGGACAATGGGCGGGGGGAG. Translating gives CASTDNGRGE. The entire CDR3 is CASTDNGRGELFF. The chain links TRBV2 to TRBJ2-2, with D perhaps matching TRBD1 (5 bases). The read ends 3 residues shy of where the CDR3 ends; the end is completed using the germline J gene. Germline CDR1 SNHLY, CDR2 FYNNEI. The CDR3 is 13 amino acids. V lost 7 bases to trimming and J lost 8 bases, with 14 bases between them.

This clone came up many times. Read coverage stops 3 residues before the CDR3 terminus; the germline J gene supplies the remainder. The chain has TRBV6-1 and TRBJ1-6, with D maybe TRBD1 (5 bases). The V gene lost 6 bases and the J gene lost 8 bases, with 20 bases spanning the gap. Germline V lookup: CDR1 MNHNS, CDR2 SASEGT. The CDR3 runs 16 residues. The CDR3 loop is CASREPGLPNDSPLHF. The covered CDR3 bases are TGTGCCAGCAGGGAACCGGGACTCCCTAATGATTCACCC.

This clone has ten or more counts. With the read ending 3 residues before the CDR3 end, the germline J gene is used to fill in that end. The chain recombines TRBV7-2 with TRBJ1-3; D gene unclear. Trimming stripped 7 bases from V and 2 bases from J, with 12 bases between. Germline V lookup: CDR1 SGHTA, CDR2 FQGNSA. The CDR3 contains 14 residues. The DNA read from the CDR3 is TGTGCCAGCAAAGGGCAGACCGCTGGAAACACC. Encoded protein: CASKGQTAGNT. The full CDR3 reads CASKGQTAGNTIYF.

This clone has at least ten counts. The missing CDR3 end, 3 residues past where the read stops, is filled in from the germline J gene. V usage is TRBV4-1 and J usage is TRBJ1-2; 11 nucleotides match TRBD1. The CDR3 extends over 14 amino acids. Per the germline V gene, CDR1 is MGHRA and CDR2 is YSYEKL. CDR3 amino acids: CASSLGQGDGGYTF. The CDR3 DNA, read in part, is TGCGCCAGCAGCCTGGGACAGGGGGACGGGGGC.

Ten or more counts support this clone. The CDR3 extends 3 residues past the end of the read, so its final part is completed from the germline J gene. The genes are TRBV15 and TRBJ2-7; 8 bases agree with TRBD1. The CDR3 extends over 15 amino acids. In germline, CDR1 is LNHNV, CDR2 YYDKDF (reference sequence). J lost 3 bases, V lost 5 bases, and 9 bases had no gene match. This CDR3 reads CATSGTGTGLYEQYF. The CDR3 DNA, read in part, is TGTGCCACCAGCGGAACTGGGACAGGACTCTACGAG.

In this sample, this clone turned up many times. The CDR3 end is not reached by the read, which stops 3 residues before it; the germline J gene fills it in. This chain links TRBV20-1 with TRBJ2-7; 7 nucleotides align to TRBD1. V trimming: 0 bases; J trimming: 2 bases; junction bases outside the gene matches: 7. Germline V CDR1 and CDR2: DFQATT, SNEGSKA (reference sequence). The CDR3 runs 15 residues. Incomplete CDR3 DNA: TGCAGTGCTAGAGATCCTAAGGGGGCACCCTACGAG. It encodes CSARDPKGAPYE. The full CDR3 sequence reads CSARDPKGAPYEQYF.

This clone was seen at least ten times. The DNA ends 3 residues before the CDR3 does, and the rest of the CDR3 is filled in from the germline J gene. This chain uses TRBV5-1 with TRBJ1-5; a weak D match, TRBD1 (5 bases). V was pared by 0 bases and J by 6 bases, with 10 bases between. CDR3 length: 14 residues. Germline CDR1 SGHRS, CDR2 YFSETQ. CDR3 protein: CASSLGGEGQPQHF. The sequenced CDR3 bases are TGCGCCAGCAGCTTGGGGGGGGAGGGTCAGCCC.